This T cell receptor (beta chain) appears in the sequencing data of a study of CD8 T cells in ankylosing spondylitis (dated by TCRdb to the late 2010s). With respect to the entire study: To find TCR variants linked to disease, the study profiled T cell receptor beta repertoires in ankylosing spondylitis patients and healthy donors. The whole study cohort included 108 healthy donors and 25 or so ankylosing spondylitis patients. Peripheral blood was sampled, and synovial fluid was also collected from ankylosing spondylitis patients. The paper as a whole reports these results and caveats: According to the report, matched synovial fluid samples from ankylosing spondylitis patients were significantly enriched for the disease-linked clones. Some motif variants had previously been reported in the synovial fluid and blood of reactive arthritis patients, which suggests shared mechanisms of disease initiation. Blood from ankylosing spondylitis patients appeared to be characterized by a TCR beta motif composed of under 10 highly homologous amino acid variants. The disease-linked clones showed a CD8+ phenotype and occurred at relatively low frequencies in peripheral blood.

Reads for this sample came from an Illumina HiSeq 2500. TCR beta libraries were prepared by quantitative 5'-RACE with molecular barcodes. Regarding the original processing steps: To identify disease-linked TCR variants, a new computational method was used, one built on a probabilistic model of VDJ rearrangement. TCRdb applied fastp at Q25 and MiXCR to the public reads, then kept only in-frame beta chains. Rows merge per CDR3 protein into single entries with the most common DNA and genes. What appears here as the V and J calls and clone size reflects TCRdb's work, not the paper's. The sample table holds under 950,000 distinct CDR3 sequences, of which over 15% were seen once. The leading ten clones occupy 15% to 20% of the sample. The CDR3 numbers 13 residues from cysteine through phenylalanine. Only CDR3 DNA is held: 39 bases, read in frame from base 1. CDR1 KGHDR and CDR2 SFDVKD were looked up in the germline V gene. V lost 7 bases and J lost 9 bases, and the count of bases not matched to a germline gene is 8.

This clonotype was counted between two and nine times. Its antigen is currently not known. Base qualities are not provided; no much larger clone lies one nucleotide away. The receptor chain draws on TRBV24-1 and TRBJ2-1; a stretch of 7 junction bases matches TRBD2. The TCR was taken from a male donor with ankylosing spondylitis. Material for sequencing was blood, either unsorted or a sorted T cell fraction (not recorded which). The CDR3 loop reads CATSDGRVAEQFF. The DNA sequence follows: TGTGCCACCAGCGATGGGAGGGTTGCTGAGCAGTTCTTC.